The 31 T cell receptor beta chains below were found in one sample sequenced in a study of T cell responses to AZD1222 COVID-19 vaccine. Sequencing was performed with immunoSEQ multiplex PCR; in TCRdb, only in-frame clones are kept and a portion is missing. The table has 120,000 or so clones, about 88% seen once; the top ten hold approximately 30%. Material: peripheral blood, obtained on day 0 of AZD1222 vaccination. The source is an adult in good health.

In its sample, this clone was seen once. The CDR3 DNA reads TGCAGTGCTAGTCCGACTAGCAGAGGGGAGACCCAGTACTTC. It codes for CSASPTSRGETQYF. J is TRBJ2-5 and V is TRBV20-1, with 7 bases identical to TRBD2. Losses at the gene ends were 3 bases for V and 5 bases for J; bases not matched to a gene: 9. The germline V gene has CDR1 DFQATT and CDR2 SNEGSKA (reference sequence). The CDR3 is made up of 14 amino acids.

This CDR3 is CASSLAVVRGDTEAFF. The CDR3 DNA sequence: TGCGCCAGCAGCTTGGCCGTCGTCAGGGGGGACACTGAAGCTTTCTTT. The rearrangement joins TRBV5-1 to TRBJ1-1, with 7 bases matching TRBD1. Germline trimming cut 0 bases from V and 3 bases from J; bases unmatched to any gene: 8. The CDR3 consists of 16 residues. Germline lookup yields CDR1 SGHRS and CDR2 YFSETQ.

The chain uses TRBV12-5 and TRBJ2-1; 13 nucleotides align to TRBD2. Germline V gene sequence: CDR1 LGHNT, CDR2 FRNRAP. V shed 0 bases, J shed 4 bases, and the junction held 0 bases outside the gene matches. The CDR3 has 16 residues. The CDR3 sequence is CASGLVLAGGYNEQFF. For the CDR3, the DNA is TGTGCTAGTGGTTTGGTACTAGCGGGAGGGTACAATGAGCAGTTCTTC.

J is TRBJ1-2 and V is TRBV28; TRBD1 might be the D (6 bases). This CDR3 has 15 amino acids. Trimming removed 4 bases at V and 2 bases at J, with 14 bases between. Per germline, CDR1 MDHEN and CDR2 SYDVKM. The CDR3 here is CASSSSGVRNYGYTF. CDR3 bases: TGTGCCAGCAGTTCTTCAGGGGTACGGAACTATGGCTACACCTTC.

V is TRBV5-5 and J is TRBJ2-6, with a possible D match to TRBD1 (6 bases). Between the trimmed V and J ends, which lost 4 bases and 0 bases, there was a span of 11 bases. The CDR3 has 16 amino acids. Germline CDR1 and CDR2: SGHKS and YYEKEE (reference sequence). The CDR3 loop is CASSKDSFSGANVLTF. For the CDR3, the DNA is TGTGCCAGCAGCAAGGACAGTTTCTCTGGGGCCAACGTCCTGACTTTC.

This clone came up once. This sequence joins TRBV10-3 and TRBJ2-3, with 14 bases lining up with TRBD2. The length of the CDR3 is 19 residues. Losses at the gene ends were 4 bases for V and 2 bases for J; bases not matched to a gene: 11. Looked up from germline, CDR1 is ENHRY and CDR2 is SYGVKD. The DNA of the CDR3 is TGTGCCATCAGTGGCGACGGGACTAGCGGGAGTTGGAACACAGATACGCAGTATTTT. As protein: CAISGDGTSGSWNTDTQYF.

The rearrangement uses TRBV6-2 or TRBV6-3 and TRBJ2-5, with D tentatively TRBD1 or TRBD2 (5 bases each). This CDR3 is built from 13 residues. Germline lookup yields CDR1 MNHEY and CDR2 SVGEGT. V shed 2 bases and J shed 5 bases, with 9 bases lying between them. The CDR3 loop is CASSYGREETQYF. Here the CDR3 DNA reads TGTGCCAGCAGTTACGGCAGGGAGGAGACCCAGTACTTC.

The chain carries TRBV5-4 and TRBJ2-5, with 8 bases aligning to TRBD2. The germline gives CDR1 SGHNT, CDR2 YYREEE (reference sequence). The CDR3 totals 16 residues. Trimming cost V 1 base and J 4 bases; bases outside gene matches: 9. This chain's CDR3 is CASSLKREGRIETQYF. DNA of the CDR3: TGTGCCAGCAGCTTGAAACGGGAGGGCCGGATAGAGACCCAGTACTTC.

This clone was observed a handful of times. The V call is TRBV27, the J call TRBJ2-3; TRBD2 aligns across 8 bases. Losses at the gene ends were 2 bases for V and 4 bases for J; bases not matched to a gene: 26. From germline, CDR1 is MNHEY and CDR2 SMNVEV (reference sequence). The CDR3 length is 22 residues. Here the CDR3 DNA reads TGTGCCAGCAGTTTAACCCCTCCCCGCGGGGGGCCCGGGGGTGGCTACGCAGATACGCAGTATTTT. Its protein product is CASSLTPPRGGPGGGYADTQYF.

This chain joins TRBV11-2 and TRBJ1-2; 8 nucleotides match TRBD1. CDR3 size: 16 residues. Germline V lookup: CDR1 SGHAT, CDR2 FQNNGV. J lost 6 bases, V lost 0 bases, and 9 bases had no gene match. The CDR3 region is CASSLDRLTGDNGYTF. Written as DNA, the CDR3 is TGTGCCAGCAGCTTAGACCGCCTGACAGGGGATAATGGCTACACCTTC.

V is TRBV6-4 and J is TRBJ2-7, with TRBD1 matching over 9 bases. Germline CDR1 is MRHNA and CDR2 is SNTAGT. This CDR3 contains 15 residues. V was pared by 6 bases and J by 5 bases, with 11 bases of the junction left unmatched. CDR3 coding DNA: TGTGCCAGCAGGGCACCGGGACAGGGATTAAACGAGCAGTACTTC. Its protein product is CASRAPGQGLNEQYF.

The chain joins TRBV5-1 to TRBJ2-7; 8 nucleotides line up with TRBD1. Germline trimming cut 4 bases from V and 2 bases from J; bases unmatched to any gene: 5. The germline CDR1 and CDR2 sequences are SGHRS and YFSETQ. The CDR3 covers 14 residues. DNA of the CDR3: TGCGCCAGCAGCCTCGACAGGGGCCCCTACGAGCAGTACTTC. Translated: CASSLDRGPYEQYF.

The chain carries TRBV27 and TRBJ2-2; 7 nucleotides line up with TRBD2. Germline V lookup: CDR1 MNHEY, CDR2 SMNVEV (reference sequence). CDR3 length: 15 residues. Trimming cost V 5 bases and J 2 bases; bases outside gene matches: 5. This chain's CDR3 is CASSPRDYNTGELFF. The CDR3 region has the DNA TGTGCCAGCAGTCCCCGGGACTATAACACCGGGGAGCTGTTTTTT.

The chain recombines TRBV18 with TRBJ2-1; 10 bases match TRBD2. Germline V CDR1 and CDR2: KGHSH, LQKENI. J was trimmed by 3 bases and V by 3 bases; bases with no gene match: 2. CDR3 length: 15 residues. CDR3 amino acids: CASSPGLALYNEQFF. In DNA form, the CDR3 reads TGTGCCAGCTCACCGGGACTAGCGCTCTACAATGAGCAGTTCTTC.

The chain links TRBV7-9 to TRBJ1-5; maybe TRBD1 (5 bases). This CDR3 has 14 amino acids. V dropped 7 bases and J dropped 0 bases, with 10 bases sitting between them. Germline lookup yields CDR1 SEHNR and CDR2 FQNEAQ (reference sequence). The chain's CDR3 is CASTLTDSNQPQHF. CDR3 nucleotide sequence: TGTGCCAGCACCCTGACAGATAGCAATCAGCCCCAGCATTTT.

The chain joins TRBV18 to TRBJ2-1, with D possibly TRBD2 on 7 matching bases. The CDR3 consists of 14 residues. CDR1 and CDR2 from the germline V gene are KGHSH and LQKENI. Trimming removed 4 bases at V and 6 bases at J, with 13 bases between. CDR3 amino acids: CASSRGGNSNEQFF. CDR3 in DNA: TGTGCCAGCTCACGCGGGGGCAATTCCAATGAGCAGTTCTTC.

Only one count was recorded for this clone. The CDR3 nucleotides read TGTGCCAGCAGCCGGGGACAGGGCACAGATACGCAGTATTTT. It codes for CASSRGQGTDTQYF. This chain connects TRBV7-2 to TRBJ2-3; 8 bases match TRBD1. The germline CDR1 and CDR2 sequences are SGHTA and FQGNSA. After removal of 5 bases from V and 1 base from J, the junction contained 2 bases not matched to a gene. The CDR3 runs to 14 residues.

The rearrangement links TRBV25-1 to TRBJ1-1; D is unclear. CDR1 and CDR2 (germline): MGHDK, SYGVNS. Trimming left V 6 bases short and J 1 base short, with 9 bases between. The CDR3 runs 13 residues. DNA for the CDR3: TGTGCCAGCAGACTCCGGGGGAACACTGAAGCTTTCTTT. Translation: CASRLRGNTEAFF. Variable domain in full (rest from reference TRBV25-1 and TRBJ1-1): EADIYQTPRYLVIGTGKKITLECSQTMGHDKMYWYQQDPGMELHLIHYSYGVNSTEKGDLSSESTVSRIRTEHFPLTLESARPSHTSQYLCASRLRGNTEAFFGQGTRLTVV.

The CDR3 DNA follows: TGTGCCAGCAGTAACGGGAAGAACACTGAAGCTTTCTTT. This gives the protein CASSNGKNTEAFF. The chain couples TRBV6-5 to TRBJ1-1; no clear D. Germline CDR1 reads MNHEY; CDR2 reads SVGAGI. Trimming left V 5 bases short and J 1 base short, with 8 bases between. This CDR3 has 13 residues.

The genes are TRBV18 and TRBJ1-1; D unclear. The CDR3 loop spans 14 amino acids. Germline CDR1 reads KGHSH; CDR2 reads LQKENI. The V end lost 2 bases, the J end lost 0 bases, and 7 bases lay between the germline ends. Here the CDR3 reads CASSPAVVNTEAFF. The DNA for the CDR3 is TGTGCCAGCTCACCAGCGGTTGTGAACACTGAAGCTTTCTTT.

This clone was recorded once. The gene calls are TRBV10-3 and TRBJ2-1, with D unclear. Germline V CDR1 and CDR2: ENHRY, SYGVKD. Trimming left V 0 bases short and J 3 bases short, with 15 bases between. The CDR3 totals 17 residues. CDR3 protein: CAISESMNSDIYNEQFF. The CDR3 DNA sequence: TGTGCCATCAGTGAGTCGATGAACTCCGACATCTACAATGAGCAGTTCTTC.

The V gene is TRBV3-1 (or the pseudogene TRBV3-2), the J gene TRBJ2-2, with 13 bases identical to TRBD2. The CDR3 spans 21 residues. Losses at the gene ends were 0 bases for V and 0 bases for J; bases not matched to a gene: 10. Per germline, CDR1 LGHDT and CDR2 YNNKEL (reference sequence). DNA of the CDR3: TGTGCCAGCAGCCAAGATGCGGGACTAGCGGGGATACTAACGAACACCGGGGAGCTGTTTTTT. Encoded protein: CASSQDAGLAGILTNTGELFF.

CDR3 coding DNA: TGCAGTGCTAGTCCCTTCGGGGAGGGCAATCAGCCCCAGCATTTT. This codes for CSASPFGEGNQPQHF. This chain uses TRBV20-1 with TRBJ1-5; D gene uncertain. Germline assignment: CDR1 DFQATT and CDR2 SNEGSKA (reference sequence). The length of the CDR3 is 15 residues. V was clipped by 3 bases and J by 2 bases, with 14 bases between them.

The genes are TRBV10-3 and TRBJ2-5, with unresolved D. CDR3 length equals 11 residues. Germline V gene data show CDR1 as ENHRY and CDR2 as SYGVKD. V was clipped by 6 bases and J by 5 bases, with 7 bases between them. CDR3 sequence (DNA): TGTGCCATCAGGGCGGAGGAGACCCAGTACTTC. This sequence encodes CAIRAEETQYF.

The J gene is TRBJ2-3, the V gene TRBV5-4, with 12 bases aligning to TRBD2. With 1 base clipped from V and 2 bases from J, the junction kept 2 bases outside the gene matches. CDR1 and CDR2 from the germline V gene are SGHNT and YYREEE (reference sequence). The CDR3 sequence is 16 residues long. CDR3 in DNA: TGTGCCAGCAGCTTGCGGACTAGCGGGGTCACAGATACGCAGTATTTT. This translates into CASSLRTSGVTDTQYF. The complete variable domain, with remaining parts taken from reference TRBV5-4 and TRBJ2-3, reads ETGVTQSPTHLIKTRGQQVTLRCSSQSGHNTVSWYQQALGQGPQFIFQYYREEENGRGNFPPRFSGLQFPNYSSELNVNALELDDSALYLCASSLRTSGVTDTQYFGPGTRLTVL.

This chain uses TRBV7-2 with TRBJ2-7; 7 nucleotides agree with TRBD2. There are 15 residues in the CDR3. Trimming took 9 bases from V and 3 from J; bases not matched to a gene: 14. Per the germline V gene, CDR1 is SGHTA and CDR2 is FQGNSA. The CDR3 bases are TGTGCCAGTAGAGTCGGCGGGGAGGGCCACTACGAGCAGTACTTC. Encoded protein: CASRVGGEGHYEQYF.

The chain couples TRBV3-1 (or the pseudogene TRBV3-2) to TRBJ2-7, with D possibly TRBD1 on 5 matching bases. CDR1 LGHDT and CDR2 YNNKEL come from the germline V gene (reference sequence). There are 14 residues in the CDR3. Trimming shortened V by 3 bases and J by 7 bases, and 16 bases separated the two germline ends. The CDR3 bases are TGTGCCAGCAGCCAGCCCAAGGGGTTCAGGGAGCAGTACTTC. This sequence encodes CASSQPKGFREQYF.

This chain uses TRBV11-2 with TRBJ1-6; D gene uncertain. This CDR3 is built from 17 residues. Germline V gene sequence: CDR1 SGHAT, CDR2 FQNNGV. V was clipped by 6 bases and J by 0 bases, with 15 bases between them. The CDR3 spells CASRPGRQSSYNSPLHF. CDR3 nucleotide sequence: TGTGCCAGCAGGCCCGGGCGGCAGAGCTCCTATAATTCACCCCTCCACTTT.

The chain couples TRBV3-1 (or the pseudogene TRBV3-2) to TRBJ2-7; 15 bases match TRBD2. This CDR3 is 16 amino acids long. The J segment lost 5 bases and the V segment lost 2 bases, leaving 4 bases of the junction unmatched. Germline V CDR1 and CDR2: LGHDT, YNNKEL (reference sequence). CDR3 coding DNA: TGTGCCAGCAGCCAAAGGACTAGCGGGAGGGCCGACGAGCAGTACTTC. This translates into CASSQRTSGRADEQYF.

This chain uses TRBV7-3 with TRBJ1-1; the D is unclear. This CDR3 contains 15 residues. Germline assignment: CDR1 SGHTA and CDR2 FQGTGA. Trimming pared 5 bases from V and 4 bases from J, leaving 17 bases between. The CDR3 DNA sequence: TGTGCCAGCAGCCCCCGGGCAGCGGGCGGCACTGAAGCTTTCTTT. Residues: CASSPRAAGGTEAFF. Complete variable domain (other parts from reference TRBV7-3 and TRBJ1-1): GAGVSQTPSNKVTEKGKYVELRCDPISGHTALYWYRQSLGQGPEFLIYFQGTGAADDSGLPNDRFFAVRPEGSVSTLKIQRTERGDSAVYLCASSPRAAGGTEAFFGQGTRLTVV.

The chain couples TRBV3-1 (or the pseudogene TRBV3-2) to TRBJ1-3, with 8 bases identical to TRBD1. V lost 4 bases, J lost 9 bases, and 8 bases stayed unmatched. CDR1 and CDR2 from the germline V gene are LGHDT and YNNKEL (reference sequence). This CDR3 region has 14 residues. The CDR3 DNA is TGTGCCAGCAGCCCGACAGGGGTGTCTGGCACCATATATTTT. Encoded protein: CASSPTGVSGTIYF.